The 20 T cell receptor beta chains listed next were all sequenced from one sample in a study of radiation and T cells in renal cell carcinoma. TCRdb's copy holds only in-frame clones and misses some; the assay was immunoSEQ multiplex PCR. Among over 90,000 clones listed, around 84% were seen once. As for time point: blood 4 weeks post-SBRT, at nephrectomy. Treatment described: 15 Gy SBRT to primary tumor, nephrectomy 4 weeks later. The sequencing here drew on blood, taken from a patient whose treatment included radiotherapy and nephrectomy. These TCRs come from a man aged 60 to 75 with renal cell carcinoma.

The rearrangement joins TRBV4-3 to TRBJ1-1; the D gene is possibly TRBD1 (6 bases). The CDR3 extends over 15 amino acids. Germline V gene lookup returns CDR1 LGHNA and CDR2 YSLEER. Trimming removed 1 base at V and 3 bases at J, with 12 bases between. The CDR3: CASSQANRVDTEAFF. In nucleotides, the CDR3 is TGCGCCAGCAGCCAAGCGAACAGGGTGGACACTGAAGCTTTCTTT.

The J gene is TRBJ1-3, the V gene TRBV2, with D uncertain. The length of the CDR3 is 15 residues. The germline V and J ends were trimmed by 4 bases and 0 bases, with 10 bases remaining between them. CDR1 is SNHLY and CDR2 is FYNNEI in the germline V gene. The CDR3 DNA reads TGTGCCAGCAGTGCGAGGTTCTCCTCTGGAAACACCATATATTTT. It translates to CASSARFSSGNTIYF. The full variable domain, its missing parts supplied by reference TRBV2 and TRBJ1-3, is EPEVTQTPSHQVTQMGQEVILRCVPISNHLYFYWYRQILGQKVEFLVSFYNNEISEKSEIFDDQFSVERPDGSNFTLKIRSTKLEDSAMYFCASSARFSSGNTIYFGEGSWLTVV.

The J gene is TRBJ2-4, the V gene TRBV18; no reliable D call. The CDR3 sequence is 16 residues long. V was shortened by 3 bases and J by 1 base, with 13 bases between the two germline ends. Germline V CDR1 and CDR2: KGHSH, LQKENI. The CDR3 DNA is TGTGCCAGCTCACCTGCCTGGGCCGGGGCCAAAAACATTCAGTACTTC. It is translated as CASSPAWAGAKNIQYF.

This chain uses TRBV9 with TRBJ1-4, with a tentative D call TRBD1 (5 bases). The length of the CDR3 is 15 residues. V was cut by 3 bases and J by 0 bases, with 9 bases left in between. Germline V lookup: CDR1 SGDLS, CDR2 YYNGEE. In DNA, the CDR3 is TGTGCCAGCAGCGGGGGCTTAGCAACTAATGAAAAACTGTTTTTT. Translated, it gives CASSGGLATNEKLFF.

This clone occurred a few times. V is TRBV20-1 and J is TRBJ1-1, with TRBD1 as a possible D gene (5 bases). This CDR3 region has 10 residues. Germline-derived CDR1 and CDR2 are DFQATT and SNEGSKA (reference sequence). The CDR3 protein is CRSLGAEAFF. The CDR3 DNA reads as TGCAGGAGTCTGGGGGCTGAAGCTTTCTTT.

This rearrangement joins TRBV9 to TRBJ2-7; tentative D call: TRBD1 (6 bases). CDR1 SGDLS and CDR2 YYNGEE come from the germline V gene. V gave up 0 bases and J gave up 6 bases, with 13 bases separating them. The CDR3 loop spans 14 amino acids. The DNA for the CDR3 is TGTGCCAGCAGCGTAGCCCTTTCGACAGGCGAGCAGTACTTC. It translates to CASSVALSTGEQYF.

This chain links TRBV28 with TRBJ1-1; no clear D gene. CDR3 size: 10 residues. V gave up 6 bases and J gave up 4 bases, with 3 bases separating them. Per the germline V gene, CDR1 is MDHEN and CDR2 is SYDVKM. The CDR3 sequence: CASRGTEAFF. The DNA of the CDR3 is TGTGCCAGCAGGGGCACTGAAGCTTTCTTT.

This sequence joins TRBV5-1 and TRBJ1-4; 9 bases line up with TRBD1. J was trimmed by 8 bases and V by 6 bases; bases with no gene match: 17. The CDR3 has 17 amino acids. Germline V lookup: CDR1 SGHRS, CDR2 YFSETQ. The CDR3 loop is CASKRMGTGSLGEKLFF. CDR3 nucleotide sequence: TGCGCCAGCAAGCGGATGGGGACAGGGTCCTTGGGCGAAAAACTGTTTTTT. Full variable domain (rest looked up from reference TRBV5-1 and TRBJ1-4): KAGVTQTPRYLIKTRGQQVTLSCSPISGHRSVSWYQQTPGQGLQFLFEYFSETQRNKGNFPGRFSGRQFSNSRSEMNVSTLELGDSALYLCASKRMGTGSLGEKLFFGSGTQLSVL.

The chain recombines TRBV21-1 with TRBJ1-4; TRBD1 is the table's D call and was not checked against the DNA. TRBV21-1 is listed as a pseudogene. The CDR3 runs 14 residues. The CDR3 bases are TGTGCCAGCAGCAAACCGGGACAGCGTGAAAAACTGTTTTTT. It encodes CASSKPGQREKLFF.

This rearrangement joins TRBV11-2 to TRBJ1-5, with TRBD1 matching over 7 bases. The CDR3 is 15 residues long. The junction had 4 bases not matched to a gene; V was cut back by 0 bases and J by 5 bases. The germline CDR1 and CDR2 sequences are SGHAT and FQNNGV. DNA for the CDR3: TGTGCCAGCAGCTTAGACTCAGGGGGAGATCAGCCCCAGCATTTT. Its protein is CASSLDSGGDQPQHF. Complete variable domain (other parts from reference TRBV11-2 and TRBJ1-5): EAGVAQSPRYKIIEKRQSVAFWCNPISGHATLYWYQQILGQGPKLLIQFQNNGVVDDSQLPKDRFSAERLKGVDSTLKIQPAKLEDSAVYLCASSLDSGGDQPQHFGDGTRLSIL.

V usage is TRBV2 and J usage is TRBJ2-3; TRBD2 agrees at 9 bases. Per the germline V gene, CDR1 is SNHLY and CDR2 is FYNNEI. The CDR3 extends over 15 amino acids. Losses at the gene ends were 5 bases for V and 2 bases for J; bases not matched to a gene: 5. This CDR3 is CASSPSGTYTDTQYF. The CDR3 DNA is TGTGCCAGCAGTCCTAGCGGGACTTACACAGATACGCAGTATTTT.

This chain uses TRBV6-4 with TRBJ2-2; TRBD1 matches 8 bases. The CDR3 covers 15 residues. Germline values: CDR1 MRHNA, CDR2 SNTAGT. The V segment lost 3 bases and the J segment 6 bases; nucleotides outside the gene matches: 6. The CDR3 is CASSDLTGEAGELFF. Written as DNA, the CDR3 is TGTGCCAGCAGTGATCTGACAGGGGAGGCCGGGGAGCTGTTTTTT.

This clone has more than one count but fewer than ten. The chain has TRBV10-1 and TRBJ2-2; either TRBD1 or TRBD2 may supply D (5 bases each). The germline CDR1 and CDR2 sequences are WNHNN and SYGVQD (reference sequence). V was pared by 8 bases and J by 5 bases, with 9 bases between. There are 12 residues in the CDR3. CDR3 amino acids: CASEGQTGELFF. The CDR3 DNA reads TGCGCCAGCGAGGGGCAGACCGGGGAGCTGTTTTTT.

V usage is TRBV19 and J usage is TRBJ2-2; TRBD1 or TRBD2 may be the D gene (5 bases each). The length of the CDR3 is 17 residues. Germline V gives CDR1 LNHDA, CDR2 SQIVND (reference sequence). Trimming shortened V by 7 bases and J by 4 bases, and 22 bases separated the two germline ends. CDR3 DNA: TGTGCCAGTATTAGGGCTGCGGGCGCCCAGGGCACCGGGGAGCTGTTTTTT. Amino acid sequence: CASIRAAGAQGTGELFF. The whole variable domain, remainder taken from reference TRBV19 and TRBJ2-2, is DGGITQSPKYLFRKEGQNVTLSCEQNLNHDAMYWYRQDPGQGLRLIYYSQIVNDFQKGDIAEGYSVSREKKESFPLTVTSAQKNPTAFYLCASIRAAGAQGTGELFFGEGSRLTVL.

This sequence joins TRBV5-1 and TRBJ2-1, with 12 bases lining up with TRBD2. CDR3 length: 15 residues. Germline V gene data show CDR1 as SGHRS and CDR2 as YFSETQ. V shed 0 bases and J 9 bases; nucleotides not matched to a gene: 4. Here the CDR3 reads CASSLALAGGIEQFF. CDR3 sequence (DNA): TGCGCCAGCAGCTTGGCACTAGCGGGAGGTATTGAGCAGTTCTTC.

The rearrangement uses TRBV5-1 and TRBJ2-5; 9 positions agree with TRBD1. The CDR3 runs 14 residues. CDR1 SGHRS and CDR2 YFSETQ come from the germline V gene. The junction had 5 bases not matched to a gene; V was cut back by 4 bases and J by 4 bases. CDR3 coding DNA: TGCGCCAGCAGCGATGACAGGGGGGGAGAGACCCAGTACTTC. This encodes CASSDDRGGETQYF.

This clone was counted between two and nine times. The chain combines TRBV29-1 with TRBJ1-1; TRBD1 matches 7 bases. Germline V gene lookup returns CDR1 SQVTM and CDR2 ANQGSEA. V shed 7 bases and J 0 bases; nucleotides not matched to a gene: 2. The CDR3 length is 12 residues. The CDR3 region is CSAGQVNTEAFF. The DNA of the CDR3 is TGCAGCGCTGGACAGGTGAACACTGAAGCTTTCTTT.

This clone was seen a handful of times. This sequence joins TRBV7-2 and TRBJ1-1, with a tentative D call TRBD1 (5 bases). The germline V gene encodes CDR1 SGHTA and CDR2 FQGNSA. The CDR3 extends over 14 amino acids. The ends were cut back, 1 base at V and 4 bases at J, with 10 bases in the middle. CDR3 loop: CASSLGGTGTEAFF. The CDR3, as DNA: TGTGCCAGCAGCTTAGGGGGGACGGGCACTGAAGCTTTCTTT.

The chain uses TRBV9 and TRBJ2-7, with 8 bases identical to TRBD1. The CDR3 totals 14 residues. V shed 4 bases and J 6 bases; nucleotides not matched to a gene: 9. Germline CDR1 and CDR2: SGDLS and YYNGEE. CDR3 coding DNA: TGTGCCAGCAGCCTACGTTCAGGGGGCGGCGAGCAGTACTTC. This codes for CASSLRSGGGEQYF.

The table lists this clone with a few counts. The genes are TRBV7-2 and TRBJ1-1, with D possibly being TRBD1 (5 bases). CDR1 is SGHTA, CDR2 FQGNSA, per germline. Trimming took 4 bases from V and 1 from J, leaving 10 bases between them. The CDR3 is 14 amino acids. CDR3 nucleotide sequence: TGTGCCAGCAGCTCTGTTACAGGGAACACTGAAGCTTTCTTT. This translates into CASSSVTGNTEAFF.